These 32 T cell receptor beta chains originate from one sample sequenced in a study of cytomegalovirus exposure and HLA in healthy donors (dated by TCRdb to about 2017). Library prep was done by the immunoSEQ multiplex PCR assay. The multiplex PCR relied on a mix of 60 forward primers for TCR Vbeta segments and 13 reverse primers for TCR Jbeta segments. Here the immuneACCESS table is served through TCRdb, limited to in-frame sequences with V and J called. Missing clones are a known gap in these copies; in checked studies unresolved V genes cover under half, and the rest lacks a known reason. Recorded for this sample are 150,000 to 200,000 clones; approximately 72% of them occurred a single time. The ten largest clonotypes hold around 2.1% of the sample. Sequenced sample: PBMCs. These receptors were taken from a female donor in good health and CMV-seronegative.

The CDR3, as DNA: TGTGCCAGCAGCTTCGACAGGGCAACCTACGAGCAGTACTTC. Translation: CASSFDRATYEQYF. The V and J genes are TRBV5-4 and TRBJ2-7, with 7 bases matching TRBD1. The germline V gene encodes CDR1 SGHNT and CDR2 YYREEE (reference sequence). J was trimmed by 2 bases and V by 2 bases; bases with no gene match: 4. This CDR3 region has 14 residues. The whole variable domain, filled in from reference TRBV5-4 and TRBJ2-7, reads ETGVTQSPTHLIKTRGQQVTLRCSSQSGHNTVSWYQQALGQGPQFIFQYYREEENGRGNFPPRFSGLQFPNYSSELNVNALELDDSALYLCASSFDRATYEQYFGPGTRLTVT.

The gene calls are TRBV5-1 and TRBJ2-7; TRBD1 matches at 9 bases. Germline V gene sequence: CDR1 SGHRS, CDR2 YFSETQ. This CDR3 is 15 amino acids long. V shed 7 bases and J 0 bases; nucleotides not matched to a gene: 8. CDR3 sequence reads: CASRPGTGISYEQYF. The CDR3 nucleotides read TGCGCCAGCCGCCCCGGGACAGGGATCTCCTACGAGCAGTACTTC.

This chain uses TRBV5-6 with TRBJ1-2; the D gene is possibly TRBD1 (5 bases). Per the germline V gene, CDR1 is SGHDT and CDR2 is YYEEEE. CDR3 length: 16 amino acids. V lost 3 bases to trimming and J lost 6 bases, with 21 bases between them. The CDR3 loop is CASSSIGDSIGDGYTF. CDR3 nucleotide sequence: TGTGCCAGCAGCTCAATCGGGGACTCAATCGGGGATGGCTACACCTTC. The full variable domain, its missing parts supplied by reference TRBV5-6 and TRBJ1-2, is DAGVTQSPTHLIKTRGQQVTLRCSPKSGHDTVSWYQQALGQGPQFIFQYYEEEERQRGNFPDRFSGHQFPNYSSELNVNALLLGDSALYLCASSSIGDSIGDGYTFGSGTRLTVV.

This chain connects TRBV7-9 to TRBJ2-1; TRBD1 matches 8 bases. J lost 8 bases, V lost 7 bases, and 13 bases had no gene match. This CDR3 spans 15 amino acids. Germline CDR1 is SEHNR and CDR2 is FQNEAQ (reference sequence). The CDR3 protein is CASTRQGLGGDEQFF. CDR3 nucleotide sequence: TGTGCCAGCACCCGACAGGGGCTTGGAGGTGATGAGCAGTTCTTC. Supplemented by reference TRBV7-9 and TRBJ2-1, the full variable domain reads DTGVSQNPRHKITKRGQNVTFRCDPISEHNRLYWYRQTLGQGPEFLTYFQNEAQLEKSRLLSDRFSAERPKGSFSTLEIQRTEQGDSAMYLCASTRQGLGGDEQFFGPGTRLTVL.

The CDR3 coding sequence is TGCGCCAGCAGCTGGAACAGCGGGACTAGTAGCGAGCAGTACTTC. The encoded protein is CASSWNSGTSSEQYF. The chain has TRBV5-1 and TRBJ2-7, with 8 bases fitting TRBD2. This CDR3 has 15 amino acids. V dropped 3 bases and J dropped 6; count of bases not matched to a gene: 11. Germline V gives CDR1 SGHRS, CDR2 YFSETQ.

Concerning this clone: A much bigger clone sits one base away, suggesting this may be a read error. The chain couples TRBV9 to TRBJ1-3; D unclear. Germline CDR1 is SGDLS and CDR2 is YYNGEE. The CDR3 loop spans 14 amino acids. Trimming shortened V by 0 bases and J by 0 bases, and 4 bases separated the two germline ends. The CDR3 loop reads CASSVDSSGNTIYF. The CDR3 nucleotides are TGTGCCAGCAGCGTAGACAGCTCTGGAAACACCATATATTTT.

The chain carries TRBV14 and TRBJ1-1, with 7 positions matching TRBD1. J gave up 5 bases and V 5 bases, and 8 bases lay outside the gene matches. CDR1 is SGHDN and CDR2 is FVKESK in the germline V gene. The CDR3 is 14 amino acids. The CDR3: CASSMHRGRTEAFF. The CDR3 DNA follows: TGTGCCAGCAGCATGCACAGGGGTAGGACTGAAGCTTTCTTT.

J is TRBJ2-1 and V is TRBV15; TRBD2 matches at 9 bases. Germline V gene lookup returns CDR1 LNHNV and CDR2 YYDKDF (reference sequence). Trimming removed 0 bases from V and 9 bases from J; junction bases left unmatched: 6. CDR3 size: 15 residues. The CDR3 DNA reads TGTGCCACCAGCAGAGATAGAGCGGGAGGCATTGAGCAGTTCTTC. As protein: CATSRDRAGGIEQFF.

V and J are TRBV11-3 and TRBJ2-2, with a tentative D call TRBD1 (5 bases). Germline values: CDR1 SGHNT, CDR2 YENEEA. The CDR3 runs to 12 residues. V was clipped by 8 bases and J by 7 bases, with 11 bases between them. In DNA form, the CDR3 reads TGTGCCAGCGCCGGGCAGGGCGGGGAGCTGTTTTTT. The encoded protein is CASAGQGGELFF.

This clone has just a few counts. The V gene is TRBV4-1, the J gene TRBJ1-1, with 9 nucleotides matching TRBD1. After removal of 3 bases from V and 5 bases from J, the junction contained 13 bases not matched to a gene. There are 17 residues in the CDR3. Germline CDR1 is MGHRA and CDR2 is YSYEKL. The CDR3 coding sequence is TGCGCCAGCAGCCACAGACCCGGGACAGGGAGAGCGACTGAAGCTTTCTTT. Its protein is CASSHRPGTGRATEAFF.

This chain links TRBV29-1 with TRBJ2-1; no reliable D call. Germline CDR1 and CDR2: SQVTM and ANQGSEA. The V and J ends lost 2 bases and 3 bases respectively, with 14 bases between them. This CDR3 has 15 residues. The DNA of the CDR3 is TGCAGCGTTGAATTTCTCCTACAGCACTACAATGAGCAGTTCTTC. Translation: CSVEFLLQHYNEQFF.

This clone was observed a handful of times. J is TRBJ1-3 and V is TRBV19; D is possibly TRBD1 (5 bases). The CDR3 is 16 residues long. The germline V gene encodes CDR1 LNHDA and CDR2 SQIVND (reference sequence). Trimming stripped 5 bases from V and 0 bases from J, with 14 bases between. CDR3 nucleotides: TGTGCCAGTAGTGCGGGACGGAAGACCTCTGGAAACACCATATATTTT. This sequence encodes CASSAGRKTSGNTIYF.

This chain connects TRBV5-4 to TRBJ2-7, with TRBD2 matching 13 bases. Germline trimming cut 4 bases from V and 6 bases from J; bases unmatched to any gene: 10. Germline CDR1 SGHNT, CDR2 YYREEE (reference sequence). The CDR3 has 16 residues. The CDR3 protein is CASSGWTSGSIGEQYF. CDR3 DNA sequence: TGTGCCAGCAGCGGCTGGACTAGCGGGAGTATCGGCGAGCAGTACTTC.

This chain connects TRBV7-2 to TRBJ2-2, with TRBD1 matching over 9 bases. The trim removed 4 bases at V and 0 bases at J, leaving 3 bases unmatched. This CDR3 is 16 amino acids long. Germline CDR1 is SGHTA and CDR2 is FQGNSA. In DNA, the CDR3 is TGTGCCAGCAGCTCCAGACAGGGGGCGAACACCGGGGAGCTGTTTTTT. Its protein is CASSSRQGANTGELFF.

CDR3 DNA sequence: TGTGCCAGCAGCAAGAGGGTTGTTGAAGAGCAGTACTTC. Translation gives CASSKRVVEEQYF. The genes are TRBV6-5 and TRBJ2-7, with a possible D match to TRBD2 (5 bases). With 6 bases removed from V and 7 bases from J, the gap between germline ends came to 16 bases. The CDR3 totals 13 residues. Germline V CDR1 and CDR2: MNHEY, SVGAGI.

This clone was seen once. The chain employs TRBV5-1 and TRBJ1-3; 7 bases map to TRBD1. Trimming at V came to 3 bases and at J to 8 bases, leaving 8 bases not matched to a gene. The CDR3 length is 14 residues. The germline V gene encodes CDR1 SGHRS and CDR2 YFSETQ. In DNA, the CDR3 is TGCGCCAGCAGCTCGATGGGACAGCTCGACACCATATATTTT. This encodes CASSSMGQLDTIYF.

This sequence joins TRBV7-3 and TRBJ2-4, with 7 bases aligning to TRBD2. The CDR3 covers 15 residues. Germline-derived CDR1 and CDR2 are SGHTA and FQGTGA. Losses at the gene ends were 1 base for V and 4 bases for J; bases not matched to a gene: 4. DNA for the CDR3: TGTGCCAGCAGCTTAAGTCCGGGGGGAAAAAACATTCAGTACTTC. It yields the protein CASSLSPGGKNIQYF.

This chain uses TRBV5-4 with TRBJ1-2; D is uncertain. The V and J ends lost 0 bases and 3 bases respectively, with 3 bases between them. CDR1 is SGHNT, CDR2 YYREEE, per germline (reference sequence). This CDR3 is built from 12 residues. This CDR3 reads CASSLADYGYTF. The CDR3 nucleotides read TGTGCCAGCAGCTTGGCCGACTATGGCTACACCTTC.

The chain couples TRBV18 to TRBJ2-7; D remains ambiguous. The CDR3 extends over 12 amino acids. V dropped 6 bases and J dropped 2 bases, with 8 bases sitting between them. The V gene's germline CDR1 is KGHSH and CDR2 LQKENI. The CDR3 DNA sequence: TGTGCCAGCTCGGGCATAACCTACGAGCAGTACTTC. This codes for CASSGITYEQYF.

The chain joins TRBV5-4 to TRBJ1-4; 7 bases align to TRBD1. CDR3 length: 15 residues. Germline-derived CDR1 and CDR2 are SGHNT and YYREEE (reference sequence). The trim removed 3 bases at V and 5 bases at J, leaving 7 bases unmatched. For the CDR3, the DNA is TGTGCCAGCAGCTCGACGACAGGGCTCAATGAAAAACTGTTTTTT. Its translation: CASSSTTGLNEKLFF.

This chain links TRBV5-1 with TRBJ1-1, with D perhaps matching TRBD1 (5 bases). The CDR3 runs 15 residues. The V end was cut by 1 base, the J end by 6 bases, with 16 bases between. CDR1 and CDR2 (germline): SGHRS, YFSETQ. The CDR3 loop is CASSLTGGGLSEAFF. CDR3 DNA sequence: TGCGCCAGCAGCTTGACGGGGGGAGGGCTCTCTGAAGCTTTCTTT.

The chain combines TRBV6-5 with TRBJ1-3, with no clear D. Trimming shortened V by 2 bases and J by 4 bases, and 9 bases separated the two germline ends. This CDR3 is built from 14 residues. Looked up from germline, CDR1 is MNHEY and CDR2 is SVGAGI. The CDR3: CASSYGVGGNTIYF. DNA for the CDR3: TGTGCCAGCAGTTACGGTGTTGGCGGAAACACCATATATTTT.

Comments on this clone: One end of the junction varies from germline; a read error may be responsible. The rearrangement uses TRBV5-1 and TRBJ2-1; 11 bases are shared with TRBD2. This CDR3 region has 16 residues. Germline lookup yields CDR1 SGHRS and CDR2 YFSETQ. CDR3 residues: CPSSLEGLADYNEQFF. DNA of the CDR3: TGCCCCAGCAGCTTGGAGGGACTAGCGGACTACAATGAGCAGTTCTTC.

This chain links TRBV5-1 with TRBJ1-4; a possible D gene is TRBD1 (5 bases). With 0 bases removed from V and 8 bases from J, the gap between germline ends came to 14 bases. Germline V CDR1 and CDR2: SGHRS, YFSETQ. The CDR3 extends over 15 amino acids. DNA of the CDR3: TGCGCCAGCAGCTTGGAGGCCAGGGAGGAAGAAAAACTGTTTTTT. Its translation: CASSLEAREEEKLFF.

The chain carries TRBV6-1 and TRBJ1-4, with D possibly being TRBD1 (6 bases). The CDR3 extends over 15 amino acids. Germline CDR1 and CDR2: MNHNS and SASEGT. Trimming pared 6 bases from V and 5 bases from J, leaving 16 bases between. The chain's CDR3 is CASRTYRALNEKLFF. CDR3 nucleotides: TGTGCCAGCAGAACCTACAGGGCCCTGAATGAAAAACTGTTTTTT.

CDR3 amino acids: CASSIGVREQFF. CDR3 nucleotide sequence: TGTGCCAGTAGTATCGGGGTTCGAGAGCAGTTCTTC. This sequence joins TRBV19 and TRBJ2-1, with a weak D call TRBD2 (5 bases). With 3 bases removed from V and 10 bases from J, the gap between germline ends came to 10 bases. CDR1 LNHDA and CDR2 SQIVND come from the germline V gene (reference sequence). The CDR3 sequence is 12 residues long. The variable domain in full, completed from reference TRBV19 and TRBJ2-1, reads DGGITQSPKYLFRKEGQNVTLSCEQNLNHDAMYWYRQDPGQGLRLIYYSQIVNDFQKGDIAEGYSVSREKKESFPLTVTSAQKNPTAFYLCASSIGVREQFFGPGTRLTVL.

Points on this clone: This specimen includes other DNA sequences encoding the same CDR3. The chain links TRBV4-2 to TRBJ1-1; TRBD1 matches at 9 bases. V was pared by 3 bases and J by 1 base, with 3 bases of the junction left unmatched. The CDR3 length is 15 residues. Germline CDR1 is LGHNA and CDR2 is YNFKEQ. CDR3 DNA: TGTGCCAGCAGCCACCCGACAGGGGGGAACACTGAAGCTTTCTTT. Encoded protein: CASSHPTGGNTEAFF.

This sequence joins TRBV4-2 and TRBJ2-1, with 7 bases lining up with TRBD2. The CDR3 extends over 14 amino acids. V gave up 3 bases and J gave up 8 bases; unmatched junction bases: 7. The germline V gene encodes CDR1 LGHNA and CDR2 YNFKEQ. The CDR3 DNA follows: TGTGCCAGCAGCCACGCTCCGGGGAGGGATGAGCAGTTCTTC. Its translation is CASSHAPGRDEQFF.

The chain has TRBV7-6 and TRBJ1-3, with D hard to call. The CDR3 runs 14 residues. The germline V and J ends were trimmed by 4 bases and 0 bases, with 7 bases remaining between them. Germline lookup yields CDR1 SGHVS and CDR2 FNYEAQ. The CDR3 spells CASSSGFSGNTIYF. CDR3 nucleotides: TGTGCCAGCAGCTCGGGGTTCTCTGGAAACACCATATATTTT.

This chain links TRBV14 with TRBJ1-5, with 10 bases fitting TRBD1. The CDR3 consists of 16 residues. Unmatched junction bases numbered 10, after V lost 4 bases and J lost 7 bases. The germline V gene has CDR1 SGHDN and CDR2 FVKESK. CDR3 DNA sequence: TGTGCCAGCAGCCCCCGAGCCGGGACAGGGGACCAGCCCCAGCATTTT. As protein: CASSPRAGTGDQPQHF.

The genes are TRBV11-3 and TRBJ2-1, with 8 nucleotides matching TRBD2. This CDR3 spans 13 amino acids. CDR1 is SGHNT, CDR2 YENEEA, per germline. The ends lost 6 bases at V and 6 bases at J; junction bases unmatched: 4. CDR3 in DNA: TGTGCCAGCAGAGTCGCGGGGGGCAATGAGCAGTTCTTC. Residues: CASRVAGGNEQFF.

As to this clone: This same CDR3 is encoded by further DNA sequences in the sample. The genes are TRBV7-2 and TRBJ2-3; TRBD2 matches at 8 bases. CDR1 is SGHTA and CDR2 is FQGNSA in the germline V gene. V shed 5 bases, J shed 0 bases, and the junction held 4 bases outside the gene matches. The CDR3 totals 15 residues. In nucleotides, the CDR3 is TGTGCCAGCAGCGTTAGCGGGACTAGCACAGATACGCAGTATTTT. Residues: CASSVSGTSTDTQYF.